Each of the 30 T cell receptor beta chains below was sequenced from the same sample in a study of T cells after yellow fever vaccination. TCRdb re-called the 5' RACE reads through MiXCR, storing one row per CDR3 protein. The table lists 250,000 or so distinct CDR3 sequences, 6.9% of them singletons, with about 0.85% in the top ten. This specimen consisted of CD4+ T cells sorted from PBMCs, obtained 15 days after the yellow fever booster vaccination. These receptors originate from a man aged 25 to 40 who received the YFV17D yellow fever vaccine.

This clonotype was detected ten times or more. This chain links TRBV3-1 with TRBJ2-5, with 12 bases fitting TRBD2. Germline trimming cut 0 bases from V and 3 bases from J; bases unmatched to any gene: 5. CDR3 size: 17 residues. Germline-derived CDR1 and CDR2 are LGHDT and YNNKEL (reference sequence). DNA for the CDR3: TGTGCCAGCAGCCAAGACGTCCCTAGCGGGAGGGAAGAGACCCAGTACTTC. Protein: CASSQDVPSGREETQYF.

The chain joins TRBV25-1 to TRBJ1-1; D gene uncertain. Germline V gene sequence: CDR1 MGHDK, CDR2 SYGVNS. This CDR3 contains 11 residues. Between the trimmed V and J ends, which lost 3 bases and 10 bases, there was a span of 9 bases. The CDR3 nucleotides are TGTGCCAGCAGTGACGGACTGCGAGCTTTCTTT. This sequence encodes CASSDGLRAFF.

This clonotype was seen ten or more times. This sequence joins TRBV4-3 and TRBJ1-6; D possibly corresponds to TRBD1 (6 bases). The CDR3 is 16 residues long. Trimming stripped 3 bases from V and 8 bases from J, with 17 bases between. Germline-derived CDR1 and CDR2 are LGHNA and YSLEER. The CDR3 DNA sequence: TGCGCCAGCAGCCAGGAGGCCGGGACATCGCATTCACCCCTCCACTTT. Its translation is CASSQEAGTSHSPLHF.

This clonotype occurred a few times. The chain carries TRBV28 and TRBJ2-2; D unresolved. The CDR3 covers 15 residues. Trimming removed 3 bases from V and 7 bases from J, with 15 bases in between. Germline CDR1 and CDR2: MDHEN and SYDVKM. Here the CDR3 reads CASSLPGGTLGELFF. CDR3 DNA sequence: TGTGCCAGCAGTTTGCCCGGTGGCACCCTCGGGGAGCTGTTTTTT. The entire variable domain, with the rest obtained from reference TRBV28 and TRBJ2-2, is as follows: DVKVTQSSRYLVKRTGEKVFLECVQDMDHENMFWYRQDPGLGLRLIYFSYDVKMKEKGDIPEGYSVSREKKERFSLILESASTNQTSMYLCASSLPGGTLGELFFGEGSRLTVL.

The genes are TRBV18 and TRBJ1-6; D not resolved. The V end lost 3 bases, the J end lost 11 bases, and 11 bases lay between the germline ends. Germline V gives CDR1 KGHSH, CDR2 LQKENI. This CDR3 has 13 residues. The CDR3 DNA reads TGTGCCAGCTCACCGGAGAGGGTAGCACCCCTCCACTTT. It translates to CASSPERVAPLHF.

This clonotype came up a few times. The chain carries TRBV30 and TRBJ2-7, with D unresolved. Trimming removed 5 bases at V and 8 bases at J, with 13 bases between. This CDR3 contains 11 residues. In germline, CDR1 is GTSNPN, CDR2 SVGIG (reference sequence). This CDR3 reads CAWDKVQKQYF. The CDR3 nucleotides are TGTGCCTGGGACAAGGTACAGAAGCAGTACTTC.

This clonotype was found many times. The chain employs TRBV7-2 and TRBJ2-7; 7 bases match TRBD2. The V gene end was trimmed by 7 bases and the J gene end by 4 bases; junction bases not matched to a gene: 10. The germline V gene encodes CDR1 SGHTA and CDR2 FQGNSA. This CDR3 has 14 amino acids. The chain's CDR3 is CASNWGGERYEQYF. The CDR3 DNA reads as TGTGCCAGCAACTGGGGGGGTGAGAGATACGAGCAGTACTTC.

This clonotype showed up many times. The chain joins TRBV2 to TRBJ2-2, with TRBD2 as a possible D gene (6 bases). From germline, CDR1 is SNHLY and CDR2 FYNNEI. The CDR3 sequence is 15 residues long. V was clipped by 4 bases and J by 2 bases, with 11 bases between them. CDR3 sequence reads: CASSVVAANTGELFF. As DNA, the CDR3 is TGTGCCAGCAGTGTGGTAGCGGCTAACACCGGGGAGCTGTTTTTT.

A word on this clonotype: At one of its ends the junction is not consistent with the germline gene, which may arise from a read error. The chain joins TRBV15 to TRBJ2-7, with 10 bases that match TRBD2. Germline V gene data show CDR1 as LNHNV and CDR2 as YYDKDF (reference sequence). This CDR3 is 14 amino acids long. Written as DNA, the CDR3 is TGTGCCACCAGCAGCCAAGGGGGGACTAGCGTCGATCACTTC. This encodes CATSSQGGTSVDHF.

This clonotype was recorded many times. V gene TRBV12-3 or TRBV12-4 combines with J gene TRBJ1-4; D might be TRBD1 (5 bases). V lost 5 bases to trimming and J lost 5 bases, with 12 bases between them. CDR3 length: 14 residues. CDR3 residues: CASSLGTANEKLFF. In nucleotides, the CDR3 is TGTGCCAGCAGTCTTGGGACCGCGAATGAAAAACTGTTTTTT.

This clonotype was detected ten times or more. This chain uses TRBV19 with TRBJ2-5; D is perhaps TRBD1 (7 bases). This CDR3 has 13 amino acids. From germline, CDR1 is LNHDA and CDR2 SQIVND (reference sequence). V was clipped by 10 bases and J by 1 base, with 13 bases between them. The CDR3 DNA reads TGTGCCACCCGCGGGACAGCCCAAGAGACCCAGTACTTC. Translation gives CATRGTAQETQYF.

CDR3 coding DNA: TGCAGTGCCGCCTCTGGGCTGACGCAGTATTTT. Translating it yields CSAASGLTQYF. The chain carries TRBV20-1 and TRBJ2-3; D is undetermined. Deletions cut 6 bases from V and 9 bases from J, with 13 bases between. Germline CDR1 DFQATT, CDR2 SNEGSKA (reference sequence). This CDR3 is 11 amino acids long.

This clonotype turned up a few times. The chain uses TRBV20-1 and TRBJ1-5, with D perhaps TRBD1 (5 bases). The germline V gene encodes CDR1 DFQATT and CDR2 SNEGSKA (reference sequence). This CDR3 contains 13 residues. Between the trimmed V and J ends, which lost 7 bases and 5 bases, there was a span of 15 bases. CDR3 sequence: CSVRRDGDQPQHF. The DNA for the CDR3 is TGCAGTGTCCGCCGGGACGGAGATCAGCCCCAGCATTTT.

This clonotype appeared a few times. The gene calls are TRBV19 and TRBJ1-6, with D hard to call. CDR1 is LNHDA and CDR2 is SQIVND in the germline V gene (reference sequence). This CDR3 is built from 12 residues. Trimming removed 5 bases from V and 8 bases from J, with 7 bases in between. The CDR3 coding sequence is TGTGCCAGTAGTCGGGCGGATTCACCCCTCCACTTT. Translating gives CASSRADSPLHF. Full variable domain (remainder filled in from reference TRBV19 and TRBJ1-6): DGGITQSPKYLFRKEGQNVTLSCEQNLNHDAMYWYRQDPGQGLRLIYYSQIVNDFQKGDIAEGYSVSREKKESFPLTVTSAQKNPTAFYLCASSRADSPLHFGNGTRLTVT.

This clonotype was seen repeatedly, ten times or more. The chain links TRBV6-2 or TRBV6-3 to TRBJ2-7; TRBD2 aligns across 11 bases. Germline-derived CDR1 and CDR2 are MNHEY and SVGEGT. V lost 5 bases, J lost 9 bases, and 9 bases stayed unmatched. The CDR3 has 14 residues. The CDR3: CASSAPTSGTLQYF. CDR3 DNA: TGTGCCAGCAGTGCCCCGACTAGCGGGACTTTGCAGTACTTC.

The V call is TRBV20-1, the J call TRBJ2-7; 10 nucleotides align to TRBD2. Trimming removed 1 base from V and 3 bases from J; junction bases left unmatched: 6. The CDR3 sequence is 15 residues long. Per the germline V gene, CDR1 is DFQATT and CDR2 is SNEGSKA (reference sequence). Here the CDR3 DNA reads TGCAGTGCTAGAGTCCCCGGGACTAGCGTCTACGAGCAGTACTTC. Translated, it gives CSARVPGTSVYEQYF.

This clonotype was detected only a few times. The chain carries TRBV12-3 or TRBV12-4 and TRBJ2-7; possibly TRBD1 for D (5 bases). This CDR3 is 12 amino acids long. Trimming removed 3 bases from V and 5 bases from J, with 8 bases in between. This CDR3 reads CASSLYRHEQYF. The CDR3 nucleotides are TGTGCCAGCAGTTTGTACAGGCACGAGCAGTACTTC.

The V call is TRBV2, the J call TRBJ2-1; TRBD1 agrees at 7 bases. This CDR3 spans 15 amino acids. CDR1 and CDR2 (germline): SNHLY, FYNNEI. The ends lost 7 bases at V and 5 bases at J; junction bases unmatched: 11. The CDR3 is CASIADRFSNNEQFF. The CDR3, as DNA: TGTGCCAGCATCGCGGACAGGTTTAGTAACAATGAGCAGTTCTTC.

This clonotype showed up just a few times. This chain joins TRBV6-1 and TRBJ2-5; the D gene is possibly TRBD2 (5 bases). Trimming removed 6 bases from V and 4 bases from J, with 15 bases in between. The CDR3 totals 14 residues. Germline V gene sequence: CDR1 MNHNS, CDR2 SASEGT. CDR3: CASRKPGFSETQYF. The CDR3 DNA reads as TGTGCCAGCAGAAAACCGGGATTCTCAGAGACCCAGTACTTC.

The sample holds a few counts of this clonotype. The CDR3 DNA reads TGTGCCAGCAGCTTAGCGGGACTAGCGGGAGCCAACGAGCAGTACTTC. This codes for CASSLAGLAGANEQYF. This chain links TRBV7-2 with TRBJ2-7, with 14 nucleotides matching TRBD2. CDR1 and CDR2 (germline): SGHTA, FQGNSA. The CDR3 is 16 residues long. Losses at the gene ends were 0 bases for V and 5 bases for J; bases not matched to a gene: 3.

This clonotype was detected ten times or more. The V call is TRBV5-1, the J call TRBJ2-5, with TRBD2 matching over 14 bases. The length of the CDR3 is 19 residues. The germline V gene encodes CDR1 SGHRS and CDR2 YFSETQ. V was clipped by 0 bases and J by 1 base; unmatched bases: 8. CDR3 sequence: CASSLVRGLAGDIQETQYF. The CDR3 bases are TGCGCCAGCAGCTTGGTTCGGGGACTAGCGGGGGACATCCAAGAGACCCAGTACTTC. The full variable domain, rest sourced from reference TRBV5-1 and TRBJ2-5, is KAGVTQTPRYLIKTRGQQVTLSCSPISGHRSVSWYQQTPGQGLQFLFEYFSETQRNKGNFPGRFSGRQFSNSRSEMNVSTLELGDSALYLCASSLVRGLAGDIQETQYFGPGTRLLVL.

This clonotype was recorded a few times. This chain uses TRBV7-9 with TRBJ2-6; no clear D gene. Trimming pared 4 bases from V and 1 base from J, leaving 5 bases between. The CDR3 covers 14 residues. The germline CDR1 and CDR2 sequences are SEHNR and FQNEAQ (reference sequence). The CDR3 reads CASSSRSGANVLTF. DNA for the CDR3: TGTGCCAGCAGCTCACGGTCTGGGGCCAACGTCCTGACTTTC.

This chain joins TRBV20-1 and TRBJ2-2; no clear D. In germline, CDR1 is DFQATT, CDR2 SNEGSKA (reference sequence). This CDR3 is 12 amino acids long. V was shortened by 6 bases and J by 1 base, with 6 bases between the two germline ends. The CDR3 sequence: CSATWNTGELFF. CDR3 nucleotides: TGCAGTGCCACATGGAACACCGGGGAGCTGTTTTTT.

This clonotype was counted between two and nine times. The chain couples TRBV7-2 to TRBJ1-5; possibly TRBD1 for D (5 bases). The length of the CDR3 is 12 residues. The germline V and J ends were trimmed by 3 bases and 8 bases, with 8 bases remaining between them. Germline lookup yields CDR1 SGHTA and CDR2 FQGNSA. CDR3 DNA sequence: TGTGCCAGCAGCTTCGGAGGGGAGCCCCAGCATTTT. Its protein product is CASSFGGEPQHF.

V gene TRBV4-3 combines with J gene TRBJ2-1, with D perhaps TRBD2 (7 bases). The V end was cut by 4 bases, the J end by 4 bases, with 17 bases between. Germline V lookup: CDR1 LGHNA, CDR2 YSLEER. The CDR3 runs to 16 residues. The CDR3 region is CASSPWGGLSYNEQFF. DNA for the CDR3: TGCGCCAGCAGCCCTTGGGGGGGCCTCAGTTACAATGAGCAGTTCTTC.

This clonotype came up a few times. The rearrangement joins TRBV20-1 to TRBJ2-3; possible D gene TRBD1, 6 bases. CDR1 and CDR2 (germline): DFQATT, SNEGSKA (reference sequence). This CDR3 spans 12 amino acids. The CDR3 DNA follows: TGCATACAACAGGGCCCCACAGATACGCAGTATTTT. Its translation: CIQQGPTDTQYF.

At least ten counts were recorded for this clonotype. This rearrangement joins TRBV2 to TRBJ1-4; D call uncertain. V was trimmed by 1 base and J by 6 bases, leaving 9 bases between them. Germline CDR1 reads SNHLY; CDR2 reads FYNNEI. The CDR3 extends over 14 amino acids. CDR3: CASSEEVLYEKLFF. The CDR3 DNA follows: TGTGCCAGCAGTGAAGAGGTCTTGTATGAAAAACTGTTTTTT.

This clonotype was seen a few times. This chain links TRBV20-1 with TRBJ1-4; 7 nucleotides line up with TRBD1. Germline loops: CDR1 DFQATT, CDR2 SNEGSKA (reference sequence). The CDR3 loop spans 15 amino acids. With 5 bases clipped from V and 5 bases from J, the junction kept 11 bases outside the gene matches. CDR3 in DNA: TGCAGTGCTCCCCCCCGGGACAGAGCGAATGAAAAACTGTTTTTT. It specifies CSAPPRDRANEKLFF.

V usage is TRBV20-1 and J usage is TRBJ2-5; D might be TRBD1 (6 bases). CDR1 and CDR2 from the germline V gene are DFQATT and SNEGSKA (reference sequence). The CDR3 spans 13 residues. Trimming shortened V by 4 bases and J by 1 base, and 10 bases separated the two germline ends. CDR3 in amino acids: CSATQGPQETQYF. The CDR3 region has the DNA TGCAGTGCTACACAGGGTCCCCAAGAGACCCAGTACTTC.

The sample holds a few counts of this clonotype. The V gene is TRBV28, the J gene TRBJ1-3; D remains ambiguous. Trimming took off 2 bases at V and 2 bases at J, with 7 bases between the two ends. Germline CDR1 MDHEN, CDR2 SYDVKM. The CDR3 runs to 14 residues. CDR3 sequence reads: CASSLIGAGNTIYF. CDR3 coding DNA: TGTGCCAGCAGTTTAATCGGGGCTGGAAACACCATATATTTT. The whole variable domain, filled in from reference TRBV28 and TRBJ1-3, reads DVKVTQSSRYLVKRTGEKVFLECVQDMDHENMFWYRQDPGLGLRLIYFSYDVKMKEKGDIPEGYSVSREKKERFSLILESASTNQTSMYLCASSLIGAGNTIYFGEGSWLTVV.